The clone carrying this TCR beta chain was recorded many times. Its antigen is unidentified. The sample comes from a study of blood T cells in healthy people across ages. Collection of 8.5 to 10 milliliters of peripheral blood was performed for each donor. A second PCR, run for about 7 to 12 cycles, used a sample-barcoded 5' primer plus a J-beta primer mix. TCRdb called the 5' RACE reads again in MiXCR, with one record for every CDR3 protein. This table has some 800,000 distinct CDR3 sequences, around 42% appearing once. CDR1 and CDR2 (germline): SGHVS, FNYEAQ. CDR3 length: 14 residues. Trimming left V 10 bases short and J 1 base short, with 16 bases between. Points from the study as a whole: Researchers report that TCR beta diversity correlated strongly with naive T cell percentage.

This receptor was obtained from a man in his sixties in good health. The rearrangement joins TRBV7-6 to TRBJ2-5; tentative D call: TRBD1 (6 bases). The sample taken for sequencing was blood. CDR3 nucleotide sequence: TGTGCCACATCTCCCGGACAGCTCCAAGAGACCCAGTACTTC. It yields the protein CATSPGQLQETQYF.